These 16 T cell receptor beta chains originate from one sample sequenced in a study of radiation and T cells in renal cell carcinoma. Time point given: blood 2 weeks post-SBRT. The treatment is: 15 Gy SBRT to primary tumor, nephrectomy 4 weeks later. Measured with immunoSEQ multiplex PCR; TCRdb has only the in-frame clones, and not every one. Of some 120,000 clones in the sample, around 90% were seen once. Material: blood, obtained from a patient whose treatment included radiotherapy and nephrectomy. These receptor sequences come from a woman in her sixties or seventies with renal cell carcinoma.

The chain uses TRBV19 and TRBJ1-5; 8 bases map to TRBD1. Trimming took 3 bases from V and 2 from J; bases not matched to a gene: 6. CDR1 LNHDA and CDR2 SQIVND come from the germline V gene (reference sequence). The CDR3 sequence is 16 residues long. The CDR3 loop reads CASSIVEGQGNQPQHF. CDR3 nucleotides: TGTGCCAGTAGTATCGTCGAGGGACAGGGCAATCAGCCCCAGCATTTT.

This sequence joins TRBV19 and TRBJ2-7; D possibly corresponds to TRBD2 (5 bases). This CDR3 has 14 amino acids. CDR1 and CDR2 (germline): LNHDA, SQIVND (reference sequence). Trimming took 6 bases from V and 0 from J, leaving 12 bases between them. In nucleotides, the CDR3 is TGTGCCAGTAGGACTACCTCCCTCTCCTACGAGCAGTACTTC. Its translation: CASRTTSLSYEQYF.

The genes are TRBV29-1 and TRBJ1-5; TRBD1 matches 7 bases. With V trimmed by 5 bases and J by 2 bases, 6 bases remained unmatched. The germline V gene has CDR1 SQVTM and CDR2 ANQGSEA. CDR3 length: 14 residues. CDR3 in amino acids: CSVLVGGGNQPQHF. The CDR3 coding sequence is TGCAGCGTTCTCGTAGGGGGCGGCAATCAGCCCCAGCATTTT.

The CDR3 nucleotides read TGCGCCAGCCGCCCCACCCCTAGGTTGGACAGCTCTGGAAACACCATATATTTT. Translating gives CASRPTPRLDSSGNTIYF. V is TRBV5-1 and J is TRBJ1-3; possible D gene TRBD1, 6 bases. Trimming cost V 7 bases and J 0 bases, with 23 bases left between them. Germline values: CDR1 SGHRS, CDR2 YFSETQ. This CDR3 comprises 18 residues.

This sequence joins TRBV20-1 and TRBJ1-2, with a tentative D call TRBD1 (6 bases). The germline V gene encodes CDR1 DFQATT and CDR2 SNEGSKA (reference sequence). The CDR3 has 11 residues. Trimming pared 5 bases from V and 2 bases from J, leaving 6 bases between. The CDR3 DNA follows: TGCAGTGCTGGGGGCAACTATGGCTACACCTTC. It yields the protein CSAGGNYGYTF.

The gene calls are TRBV29-1 and TRBJ1-1, with D maybe TRBD1 (5 bases). Deletions cut 1 base from V and 11 bases from J, with 11 bases between. There are 11 residues in the CDR3. Germline assignment: CDR1 SQVTM and CDR2 ANQGSEA. The DNA of the CDR3 is TGCAGCGTTGAAGCCCCCGGGGGGGCTTTCTTT. It yields the protein CSVEAPGGAFF. The full variable domain, with the rest looked up from reference TRBV29-1 and TRBJ1-1, is SAVISQKPSRDICQRGTSLTIQCQVDSQVTMMFWYRQQPGQSLTLIATANQGSEATYESGFVIDKFPISRPNLTFSTLTVSNMSPEDSSIYLCSVEAPGGAFFGQGTRLTVV.

This sequence joins TRBV25-1 and TRBJ2-1; D could derive from TRBD1 or TRBD2 (6 bases each). Germline V gene lookup returns CDR1 MGHDK and CDR2 SYGVNS. The ends were cut back, 7 bases at V and 9 bases at J, with 16 bases in the middle. There are 13 residues in the CDR3. CDR3 bases: TGTGCCAGCACCGCGTGGAGGGGGGCTGAGCAGTTCTTC. This translates into CASTAWRGAEQFF.

The rearrangement links TRBV6-5 to TRBJ1-4; D unclear. Germline CDR1 and CDR2: MNHEY and SVGAGI. Trimming removed 0 bases at V and 4 bases at J, with 9 bases between. The CDR3 has 15 residues. CDR3 bases: TGTGCCAGCAGTTACTCGGACGAGGGTAATGAAAAACTGTTTTTT. This gives the protein CASSYSDEGNEKLFF.

This chain connects TRBV4-3 to TRBJ1-2; D remains unclear. This CDR3 is built from 12 residues. The V end lost 3 bases, the J end lost 7 bases, and 9 bases lay between the germline ends. Per germline, CDR1 LGHNA and CDR2 YSLEER. CDR3 in amino acids: CASSHRGSGYTF. CDR3 DNA sequence: TGCGCCAGCAGCCACCGAGGAAGTGGCTACACCTTC.

The V call is TRBV13, the J call TRBJ1-3; D not certain. V lost 5 bases to trimming and J lost 3 bases, with 2 bases between them. CDR1 is PRHDT, CDR2 FYEKMQ, per germline (reference sequence). The CDR3 is made up of 11 amino acids. The CDR3 DNA reads TGTGCCAGCAGCGTTGGAAACACCATATATTTT. This codes for CASSVGNTIYF.

This clone has more than one count but fewer than ten. The rearrangement joins TRBV7-8 to TRBJ1-6; 8 bases map to TRBD1. V was pared by 3 bases and J by 7 bases, with 2 bases of the junction left unmatched. Germline assignment: CDR1 SGHVS and CDR2 FQNEAQ. The CDR3 is 14 amino acids. The CDR3 nucleotides are TGTGCCAGCAGCTTGGGGACAGGAAATTCACCCCTCCACTTT. This sequence encodes CASSLGTGNSPLHF.

This chain links TRBV7-2 with TRBJ2-5; no definite D call. Between the trimmed V and J ends, which lost 5 bases and 3 bases, there was a span of 4 bases. CDR1 SGHTA and CDR2 FQGNSA come from the germline V gene. The CDR3 is 11 amino acids. The CDR3 DNA is TGTGCCAGCAGCCTCAAAGAGACCCAGTACTTC. This codes for CASSLKETQYF. The whole variable domain, filled in from reference TRBV7-2 and TRBJ2-5, reads GAGVSQSPSNKVTEKGKDVELRCDPISGHTALYWYRQSLGQGLEFLIYFQGNSAPDKSGLPSDRFSAERTGGSVSTLTIQRTQQEDSAVYLCASSLKETQYFGPGTRLLVL.

This chain links TRBV4-3 with TRBJ2-3; D not certain. Germline-derived CDR1 and CDR2 are LGHNA and YSLEER. The CDR3 is 14 amino acids. Trimming took off 1 base at V and 2 bases at J, with 7 bases between the two ends. DNA for the CDR3: TGCGCCAGCAGCCAAGCCCAGGCCACAGATACGCAGTATTTT. Its protein product is CASSQAQATDTQYF.

This clone was seen only once. The V gene is TRBV6-1, the J gene TRBJ1-2; D is unresolved. The CDR3 sequence is 15 residues long. V was trimmed by 2 bases and J by 2 bases, leaving 12 bases between them. Per the germline V gene, CDR1 is MNHNS and CDR2 is SASEGT. The CDR3 DNA sequence: TGTGCCAGCAGTGAAATAAATAGAGCGAACTATGGCTACACCTTC. Its protein product is CASSEINRANYGYTF.

The genes are TRBV18 and TRBJ1-5; 10 positions match TRBD1. Germline CDR1 KGHSH, CDR2 LQKENI. V dropped 5 bases and J dropped 6; count of bases not matched to a gene: 10. This CDR3 spans 16 amino acids. CDR3 in amino acids: CASSKERQGASQPQHF. CDR3 nucleotide sequence: TGTGCCAGCTCAAAGGAACGACAGGGGGCGAGTCAGCCCCAGCATTTT.

This chain joins TRBV7-9 and TRBJ1-4; TRBD1 matches 8 bases. The CDR3 length is 16 residues. With 5 bases clipped from V and 6 bases from J, the junction kept 11 bases outside the gene matches. Germline V CDR1 and CDR2: SEHNR, FQNEAQ (reference sequence). For the CDR3, the DNA is TGTGCCAGCAGCCAAGCGGGACAGGCGATAGATGAAAAACTGTTTTTT. Its translation: CASSQAGQAIDEKLFF.